These 22 T cell receptor beta chains came from one sample sequenced in a study of T cell clonotyping in hematopoietic cell transplantation. Sequenced by immunoSEQ multiplex PCR; TCRdb stores in-frame clones only, minus some. The sample lists under 14,000 clones, about nine tenths seen once, with 38% in the top ten. The specimen comprised PBMCs, sampled 180 days after allogeneic stem cell transplant. The receptors come from a male patient aged 60-69 years who had an allogeneic stem cell transplant from an unrelated donor, so the T cells may come from the graft donor. Some clones in this sample may be carry-over from other donors' samples.

In its sample, this clone was seen a few times. Other DNA variants within this sample encode the same CDR3. V gene TRBV10-3 combines with J gene TRBJ2-1; tentatively, D is TRBD2 (8 bases). Trimming left V 1 base short and J 8 bases short, with 21 bases between. Germline V gene data show CDR1 as ENHRY and CDR2 as SYGVKD. The CDR3 runs 17 residues. In nucleotides, the CDR3 is TGTGCCATCAGTGAGTTTCCAGGGGGGCAGACTAGCGATGAGCAGTTCTTC. Its protein is CAISEFPGGQTSDEQFF.

The table lists this clone with a count of one. This chain links TRBV28 with TRBJ2-7; possible D gene TRBD2, 6 bases. V shed 6 bases and J shed 7 bases, with 19 bases lying between them. Germline-derived CDR1 and CDR2 are MDHEN and SYDVKM. The CDR3 is made up of 14 amino acids. The CDR3 DNA reads as TGTGCCAGCAGGCCTAGCGTTGTTTCGTTGGAGCAGTACTTC. Its protein is CASRPSVVSLEQYF.

V is TRBV2 and J is TRBJ2-7; 11 nucleotides match TRBD2. The CDR3 has 17 amino acids. The germline V gene encodes CDR1 SNHLY and CDR2 FYNNEI. The ends lost 3 bases at V and 2 bases at J; junction bases unmatched: 9. CDR3 nucleotide sequence: TGTGCCAGCAGTGACTCGCAACTAGCGGGGGTCCCCTACGAGCAGTACTTC. Protein sequence: CASSDSQLAGVPYEQYF. The full variable domain, rest sourced from reference TRBV2 and TRBJ2-7, is EPEVTQTPSHQVTQMGQEVILRCVPISNHLYFYWYRQILGQKVEFLVSFYNNEISEKSEIFDDQFSVERPDGSNFTLKIRSTKLEDSAMYFCASSDSQLAGVPYEQYFGPGTRLTVT.

This rearrangement joins TRBV5-6 to TRBJ2-3; TRBD2 matches at 8 bases. This CDR3 contains 13 residues. V was clipped by 4 bases and J by 4 bases; unmatched bases: 2. Germline values: CDR1 SGHDT, CDR2 YYEEEE. The CDR3 DNA reads TGTGCCAGCAGCCCCGGGGGGGCAGATACGCAGTATTTT. Its protein is CASSPGGADTQYF.

This clone was detected only a few times. The V call is TRBV18, the J call TRBJ2-7; D possibly corresponds to TRBD1 (5 bases). The CDR3 length is 12 residues. The V gene's germline CDR1 is KGHSH and CDR2 LQKENI. Between the trimmed V and J ends, which lost 3 bases and 5 bases, there was a span of 8 bases. The DNA of the CDR3 is TGTGCCAGCTCACCGCAGGGAAACGAGCAGTACTTC. Its translation: CASSPQGNEQYF.

This clone was observed once. The chain recombines TRBV14 with TRBJ1-2, with a tentative D call TRBD1 (6 bases). The CDR3 is 16 amino acids. V was trimmed by 4 bases and J by 7 bases, leaving 22 bases between them. Germline-derived CDR1 and CDR2 are SGHDN and FVKESK. The CDR3 sequence: CASSRTLSTGPSGYTF. Written as DNA, the CDR3 is TGTGCCAGCAGCCGAACCCTTTCGACAGGCCCCAGTGGCTACACCTTC.

This chain joins TRBV4-3 and TRBJ1-2, with TRBD1 matching 8 bases. V gave up 4 bases and J gave up 5 bases; unmatched junction bases: 9. The germline gives CDR1 LGHNA, CDR2 YSLEER. The CDR3 covers 15 residues. The CDR3 reads CASSRDQGAKYGYTF. Written as DNA, the CDR3 is TGCGCCAGCAGCCGGGACCAGGGGGCGAAGTATGGCTACACCTTC.

The chain links TRBV4-3 to TRBJ1-2; D ambiguous. V was clipped by 1 base and J by 3 bases, with 12 bases between them. CDR1 and CDR2 (germline): LGHNA, YSLEER. This CDR3 contains 15 residues. CDR3 nucleotides: TGCGCCAGCAGCCAAGGCCGGGTGGGTTACTATGGCTACACCTTC. Protein product: CASSQGRVGYYGYTF.

The J gene is TRBJ1-5, the V gene TRBV6-1; 9 positions agree with TRBD1. The trim removed 6 bases at V and 3 bases at J, leaving 6 bases unmatched. The CDR3 consists of 15 residues. The germline V gene has CDR1 MNHNS and CDR2 SASEGT. The CDR3, as DNA: TGTGCCAGCAGCTTTCGGACAGGGGACAATCAGCCCCAGCATTTT. This encodes CASSFRTGDNQPQHF.

The rearrangement uses TRBV27 and TRBJ1-2, with D unclear. The ends were cut back, 2 bases at V and 5 bases at J, with 12 bases in the middle. CDR1 MNHEY and CDR2 SMNVEV come from the germline V gene (reference sequence). The CDR3 covers 14 residues. CDR3 bases: TGTGCCAGCAGTTTAGTCCCTCCAATATATGGCTACACCTTC. This gives the protein CASSLVPPIYGYTF.

This chain connects TRBV21-1 to TRBJ1-5; TRBD1 is the table's D call and was not checked against the DNA. TRBV21-1 is a pseudogene locus. The CDR3 is 16 amino acids. In nucleotides, the CDR3 is TGTGCCAGCAGCAATGCCCGACAGGGGGCTTTTCAGCCCCAGCATTTT. It specifies CASSNARQGAFQPQHF.

The V call is TRBV10-3, the J call TRBJ1-1; D gene ambiguous. The germline gives CDR1 ENHRY, CDR2 SYGVKD. V was pared by 2 bases and J by 1 base, with 5 bases between. The CDR3 totals 13 residues. The CDR3 loop reads CAISEPGNTEAFF. CDR3 bases: TGTGCCATCAGTGAGCCAGGGAACACTGAAGCTTTCTTT.

The chain uses TRBV5-1 and TRBJ2-1, with 7 bases aligning to TRBD1. V shed 4 bases and J 3 bases; nucleotides not matched to a gene: 4. The CDR3 sequence is 14 residues long. Germline loops: CDR1 SGHRS, CDR2 YFSETQ. This CDR3 reads CASSHGQDYNEQFF. The DNA for the CDR3 is TGCGCCAGCAGCCACGGACAGGACTACAATGAGCAGTTCTTC.

The chain combines TRBV6-6 with TRBJ1-2, with 8 bases that match TRBD1. There are 13 residues in the CDR3. The germline gives CDR1 MNHNY, CDR2 SVGAGI (reference sequence). The V and J ends lost 5 bases and 8 bases, in that order; junction bases with no gene match: 7. CDR3 sequence reads: CASSPGQGEGYTF. Here the CDR3 DNA reads TGTGCCAGCAGTCCCGGACAGGGAGAGGGCTACACCTTC.

This chain connects TRBV7-8 to TRBJ2-3; the D is unclear. From germline, CDR1 is SGHVS and CDR2 FQNEAQ. The germline V and J ends were trimmed by 3 bases and 0 bases, with 10 bases remaining between them. The CDR3 has 15 residues. The CDR3 reads CASSFQPRSTDTQYF. The CDR3 nucleotides are TGTGCCAGCAGCTTCCAGCCCCGCAGCACAGATACGCAGTATTTT.

This chain links TRBV7-8 with TRBJ1-3, with D unresolved. The CDR3 contains 17 residues. Trimming left V 1 base short and J 0 bases short, with 13 bases between. Germline CDR1 is SGHVS and CDR2 is FQNEAQ. The CDR3 loop reads CASSLEVSDFSGNTIYF. In DNA form, the CDR3 reads TGTGCCAGCAGCTTAGAAGTCAGTGACTTCTCTGGAAACACCATATATTTT.

The chain carries TRBV5-1 and TRBJ2-7; D is perhaps TRBD2 (6 bases). Trimming pared 0 bases from V and 5 bases from J, leaving 12 bases between. The CDR3 runs 14 residues. Germline V gives CDR1 SGHRS, CDR2 YFSETQ. This CDR3 is CASSLVQGLDEQYF. The CDR3, as DNA: TGCGCCAGCAGCTTGGTCCAGGGACTGGACGAGCAGTACTTC.

V usage is TRBV7-2 and J usage is TRBJ2-7; 7 bases are a match to TRBD2. The V segment lost 4 bases and the J segment 0 bases; nucleotides outside the gene matches: 6. The CDR3 runs to 15 residues. CDR1 SGHTA and CDR2 FQGNSA come from the germline V gene. The chain's CDR3 is CASSSFGGNSYEQYF. As DNA, the CDR3 is TGTGCCAGCAGCTCCTTCGGGGGGAACTCCTACGAGCAGTACTTC.

The chain couples TRBV10-3 to TRBJ2-1; 9 positions match TRBD1. V shed 10 bases and J 3 bases; nucleotides not matched to a gene: 16. This CDR3 has 17 amino acids. The germline V gene has CDR1 ENHRY and CDR2 SYGVKD. CDR3 amino acids: CATHSGPTGGIYNEQFF. The CDR3 DNA reads TGTGCCACTCACTCGGGCCCGACAGGGGGGATCTACAATGAGCAGTTCTTC.

This clone was detected once. The genes are TRBV11-2 and TRBJ2-7; a possible D gene is TRBD1 (5 bases). The CDR3 runs to 14 residues. Germline V gene sequence: CDR1 SGHAT, CDR2 FQNNGV. The V and J ends lost 5 bases and 6 bases respectively, with 17 bases between them. Written as DNA, the CDR3 is TGTGCCAGCAGCCTCGCCCAGGGCCAGTCCGAGCAGTACTTC. This encodes CASSLAQGQSEQYF.

The chain is built from TRBV4-1 and TRBJ2-7, with TRBD1 matching over 7 bases. J lost 2 bases, V lost 4 bases, and 11 bases had no gene match. This CDR3 has 16 amino acids. The germline V gene has CDR1 MGHRA and CDR2 YSYEKL. CDR3 protein: CASSPTNLRGPYEQYF. The CDR3 region has the DNA TGCGCCAGCAGCCCTACAAACCTAAGGGGGCCCTACGAGCAGTACTTC.

This clone was counted a few times. The chain has TRBV2 and TRBJ1-1; D may be TRBD1 (5 bases). The CDR3 extends over 15 amino acids. Germline assignment: CDR1 SNHLY and CDR2 FYNNEI. Trimming took 5 bases from V and 5 from J, leaving 18 bases between them. The CDR3 sequence is CASSWTRSKTTEAFF. CDR3 DNA: TGTGCCAGCAGTTGGACACGATCTAAAACAACTGAAGCTTTCTTT.